This is a list of T cell receptor beta chains from one sample in a study of T cell changes during pregnancy in multiple sclerosis. Generated by immunoSEQ multiplex PCR, the TCRdb table keeps only in-frame clones and is missing some. The table lists roughly 48,000 clones, roughly 92% of them singletons. The sequencing here drew on CD4+ T cells from peripheral blood mononuclear cells, taken in the second trimester of pregnancy. These receptors were obtained from a female donor in good health, enrolled as a control in a pregnancy study. The CDR3 runs from the conserved cysteine through the conserved F or W. D genes are given only for firm matches. A clone size is listed for some rows: how often the clone was seen (once, few, many), or a class if it is expanded.

J gene,clone size,V gene,CDR3 length,D gene,CDR3 protein,CDR3 DNA
TRBJ2-3,NA,TRBV6-5,11,NA,CASSPGSTQYF,TGTGCCAGCAGTCCCGGGAGTACGCAGTATTTT
TRBJ1-2,NA,TRBV28,13,NA,CASREGHRYGYTF,TGTGCCAGCAGGGAAGGACACCGCTATGGCTACACCTTC
TRBJ2-1,NA,TRBV5-1,14,TRBD1,CASSGGDRYNEQFF,TGCGCCAGCAGCGGAGGGGACAGGTACAATGAGCAGTTCTTC
TRBJ2-3,NA,TRBV2,16,TRBD1,CASSYPPGQETDTQYF,TGTGCCAGCAGCTATCCACCGGGACAGGAAACAGATACGCAGTATTTT
TRBJ2-1,NA,TRBV9,14,TRBD2,CASSLSGREYEQFF,TGTGCCAGCAGTCTTAGCGGGAGGGAGTATGAGCAGTTCTTC
TRBJ1-1,NA,TRBV21-1,16,NA,CASSKSLRRVYTEAFF,TGTGCCAGCAGCAAATCGCTAAGGAGAGTTTACACTGAAGCTTTCTTT
TRBJ2-4,NA,TRBV27,15,NA,CASGGSYLAKNIQYF,TGTGCCAGCGGGGGCAGTTACCTAGCCAAAAACATTCAGTACTTC
TRBJ1-3,NA,TRBV19,15,NA,CASRTGHFSGNTIYF,TGTGCCAGTAGGACTGGACACTTCTCTGGAAACACCATATATTTT
TRBJ2-7,NA,TRBV27,14,TRBD1,CASSFTGDPIEQYF,TGTGCCAGCAGTTTCACAGGGGACCCGATCGAGCAGTACTTC
TRBJ2-6,once,TRBV5-1,15,NA,CASSLPPFSENVLTF,TGCGCCAGCAGCTTACCGCCCTTTAGTGAGAACGTCCTGACTTTC